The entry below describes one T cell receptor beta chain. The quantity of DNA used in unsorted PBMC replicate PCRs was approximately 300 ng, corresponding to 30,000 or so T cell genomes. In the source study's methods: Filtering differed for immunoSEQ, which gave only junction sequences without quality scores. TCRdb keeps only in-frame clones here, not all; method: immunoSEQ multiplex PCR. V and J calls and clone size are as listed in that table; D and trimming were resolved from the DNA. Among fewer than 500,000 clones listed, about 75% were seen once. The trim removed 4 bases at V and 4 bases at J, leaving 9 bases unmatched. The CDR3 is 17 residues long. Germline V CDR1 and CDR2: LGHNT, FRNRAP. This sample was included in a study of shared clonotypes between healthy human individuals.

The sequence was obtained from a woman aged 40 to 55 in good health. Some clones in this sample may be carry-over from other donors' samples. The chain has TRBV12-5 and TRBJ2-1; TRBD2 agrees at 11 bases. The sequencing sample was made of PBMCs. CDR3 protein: CASGSGILAGGYNEQFF. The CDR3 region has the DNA TGTGCTAGTGGTTCGGGGATTCTAGCGGGGGGTTACAATGAGCAGTTCTTC.